The present T cell receptor beta chain was sequenced within a study of metastatic and nonmetastatic thyroid tumors (dated by TCRdb to the early 2020s). For the wider study: Repertoires were compared across peripheral blood and tumor or nodule tissue samples from malignant and benign thyroid patients.

Study-wide findings and limitations: TCR beta diversity was reported as significantly higher in malignant tumors than in benign nodules, in both blood and tumor samples.

The germline V gene specifies SGHVS as CDR1 and FNYEAQ as CDR2. Cut back by 5 bases and 4 bases, the V and J ends lie 14 bases apart. Including cysteine and phenylalanine, the CDR3 has 15 amino acids. Here the CDR3 DNA is all that survives: 45 bases in frame from base 1. Before undergoing thyroid surgery, none of the patients had been given any kind of treatment. Patient clinical samples collected from about 2012 to 2018 were retrospectively analysed using T-cell receptor beta sequencing. The receptor library was made with PCR. The listed sequencing device is Illumina HiSeq 4000. High-throughput sequencing was used to profile the TCR beta-chain CDR3 region of each patient. The source study handled its data this way. The researchers built a classifier to tell apart papillary thyroid cancer patients with distant metastasis, based on CDR3 differences among clinicopathological groups. The Shannon index was used to assess repertoire diversity, and the Morisita-Horn index was used to assess tumor-blood repertoire similarity. TCRdb applied fastp at Q25 and MiXCR to the public reads, then kept only in-frame beta chains. TCRdb's processing, not the study's, gives the V and J calls here. The sample includes more than 40,000 clones, with more than 20% observed a single time. The ten largest make up approximately 15% of the sample.

As regards this clone: Its target antigen remains unknown. Base qualities are not recorded, but no much larger clone differs from it by a single base.

The sequencing input was tumor tissue. This sequence was found in a female donor with papillary thyroid cancer or a benign thyroid nodule (not recorded which). Some clones in this sample may be carry-over from other donors' samples. The rearranged segments are TRBV7-6 and TRBJ2-2, with TRBD1 perhaps the D gene, on 6 matching bases. Here the CDR3 is given as CASSRRGVGTGELFF. The bases read TGTGCCAGCAGCCGCAGGGGAGTTGGCACCGGGGAGCTGTTTTTT.